Below are 14 T cell receptor beta chains sequenced from a single sample in a study of blood T cell repertoires in COVID-19. Using immunoSEQ multiplex PCR, the repertoire was profiled, and TCRdb retains in-frame clones only, with some absent. The table records under 150,000 clones, approximately 83% of them present only once. The specimen sequenced was peripheral blood. These TCRs come from a woman in her sixties or seventies with COVID-19, enrolled during active disease.

The V gene is TRBV4-1, the J gene TRBJ2-7, with TRBD2 matching over 7 bases. Germline CDR1 and CDR2: MGHRA and YSYEKL. The CDR3 sequence is 16 residues long. Losses at the gene ends were 2 bases for V and 7 bases for J; bases not matched to a gene: 14. DNA for the CDR3: TGCGCCAGCAGCCAACTCCAGGGAGGGTGGCCTTTGGAGCAGTACTTC. It is translated as CASSQLQGGWPLEQYF.

The chain links TRBV10-3 to TRBJ2-1; a possible D gene is TRBD1 (6 bases). The V end lost 2 bases, the J end lost 4 bases, and 6 bases lay between the germline ends. Germline V gives CDR1 ENHRY, CDR2 SYGVKD. CDR3 size: 13 residues. This chain's CDR3 is CAISEGQYNEQFF. The CDR3 DNA sequence: TGTGCCATCAGTGAGGGACAGTACAATGAGCAGTTCTTC.

The chain recombines TRBV11-2 with TRBJ2-2; 14 bases match TRBD2. This CDR3 contains 19 residues. With V trimmed by 5 bases and J by 0 bases, 8 bases remained unmatched. Germline CDR1 and CDR2: SGHAT and FQNNGV. CDR3 residues: CASSPGLAGGFANTGELFF. CDR3 in DNA: TGTGCCAGCAGCCCCGGACTAGCGGGGGGATTCGCGAACACCGGGGAGCTGTTTTTT.

This clone appeared a single time. V is TRBV15 and J is TRBJ2-5, with D maybe TRBD2 (6 bases). The germline gives CDR1 LNHNV, CDR2 YYDKDF (reference sequence). The CDR3 has 16 residues. V was cut by 5 bases and J by 7 bases, with 23 bases left in between. CDR3 amino acids: CATSPQWGRRMGTQYF. The CDR3 nucleotides read TGTGCCACCAGCCCCCAGTGGGGGAGGCGGATGGGGACCCAGTACTTC.

The CDR3 coding sequence is TGTGCCAGCAGTTACTCGGTCAGCTCCTATAATTCACCCCTCCACTTT. This translates into CASSYSVSSYNSPLHF. V usage is TRBV6-6 and J usage is TRBJ1-6; D not resolved. The CDR3 consists of 16 residues. Looked up from germline, CDR1 is MNHNY and CDR2 is SVGAGI (reference sequence). Trimming shortened V by 0 bases and J by 0 bases, and 6 bases separated the two germline ends.

This rearrangement joins TRBV12-3 or TRBV12-4 to TRBJ1-1; the D is unclear. CDR3 length: 12 amino acids. V was pared by 5 bases and J by 4 bases, with 8 bases between. Written as DNA, the CDR3 is TGTGCCAGCAGTCCTAGTCTCACTGAAGCTTTCTTT. Residues: CASSPSLTEAFF.

This chain uses TRBV7-8 with TRBJ1-4; D is unclear. The germline V gene has CDR1 SGHVS and CDR2 FQNEAQ. The length of the CDR3 is 16 residues. V lost 4 bases to trimming and J lost 6 bases, with 18 bases between them. CDR3 region: CASSSPWRLGDEKLFF. As DNA, the CDR3 is TGTGCCAGCAGCTCTCCGTGGAGGTTGGGAGATGAAAAACTGTTTTTT.

The V call is TRBV11-3, the J call TRBJ2-1; no reliable D call. The CDR3 runs 14 residues. From germline, CDR1 is SGHNT and CDR2 YENEEA. V was clipped by 5 bases and J by 3 bases, with 11 bases between them. CDR3 coding DNA: TGTGCCAGCAGCCCCAGCCCTAGCTACAATGAGCAGTTCTTC. Translating it yields CASSPSPSYNEQFF.

This clone was counted only a few times. The chain links TRBV6-4 to TRBJ1-5; D remains unclear. CDR1 and CDR2 (germline): MRHNA, SNTAGT. Trimming took 8 bases from V and 1 from J, leaving 12 bases between them. The CDR3 sequence is 14 residues long. The CDR3 reads CASGVPGSNQPQHF. In DNA form, the CDR3 reads TGTGCCAGCGGGGTACCGGGGAGCAATCAGCCCCAGCATTTT.

The chain combines TRBV7-9 with TRBJ1-2; unclear D gene. V was clipped by 0 bases and J by 1 base, with 15 bases between them. Germline V CDR1 and CDR2: SEHNR, FQNEAQ (reference sequence). CDR3 length: 17 amino acids. CDR3 amino acids: CASSLAVQGSDNYGYTF. CDR3 nucleotides: TGTGCCAGCAGCTTAGCCGTTCAAGGCAGCGATAACTATGGCTACACCTTC.

The CDR3 sequence is CASSSIRGRPTEAFF. The CDR3 DNA follows: TGTGCCAGCAGTTCCATTCGAGGGCGTCCCACTGAAGCTTTCTTT. This chain connects TRBV6-2 or TRBV6-3 to TRBJ1-1; no reliable D call. Trimming removed 4 bases from V and 4 bases from J, with 16 bases in between. Germline CDR1 reads MNHEY; CDR2 reads SVGEGT. The CDR3 loop spans 15 amino acids.

This sequence joins TRBV5-1 and TRBJ1-1; perhaps TRBD1 as D (6 bases). V was clipped by 4 bases and J by 0 bases, with 10 bases between them. The germline V gene encodes CDR1 SGHRS and CDR2 YFSETQ. This CDR3 is built from 14 residues. The CDR3 here is CASSVGTMNTEAFF. In nucleotides, the CDR3 is TGCGCCAGCAGCGTCGGGACAATGAACACTGAAGCTTTCTTT.

This chain links TRBV5-4 with TRBJ1-2, with 7 positions matching TRBD1. The V segment lost 1 base and the J segment 6 bases; nucleotides outside the gene matches: 3. The length of the CDR3 is 13 residues. Germline assignment: CDR1 SGHNT and CDR2 YYREEE (reference sequence). Written as DNA, the CDR3 is TGTGCCAGCAGCTTGAACAGGGGCGATGGCTACACCTTC. Protein sequence: CASSLNRGDGYTF.

The V call is TRBV27, the J call TRBJ2-6, with a tentative D call TRBD1 (5 bases). Trimming cost V 5 bases and J 0 bases, with 17 bases left between them. The germline gives CDR1 MNHEY, CDR2 SMNVEV (reference sequence). CDR3 length equals 18 residues. CDR3 nucleotide sequence: TGTGCCAGCAGTCTCAAGCCCCAGGGCAACTCTGGGGCCAACGTCCTGACTTTC. This gives the protein CASSLKPQGNSGANVLTF.